This T cell receptor (beta chain) emerged from a study of T-cell memory formation after mild COVID-19. Overall study: In these data, TCR clusters were largely donor specific.

Researchers used 5'RACE with constant-segment primers to make TCR alpha and TCR beta cDNA libraries that carry sample barcodes and UMIs. TCRdb recomputed calls from the 5' RACE reads with MiXCR, one row per CDR3 protein. The table records 300,000 to 400,000 distinct CDR3 sequences, under 30% of them present only once. CDR1 and CDR2 from the germline V gene are SEHNR and FQNEAQ (reference sequence). The J segment lost 5 bases and the V segment lost 5 bases, leaving 10 bases of the junction unmatched. The CDR3 contains 15 residues. The chain is built from TRBV7-9 and TRBJ2-5, with 8 bases lining up with TRBD1. The sample comprised PBMCs or a T cell subset sorted from them (not recorded which). The origin of this receptor is an adult woman who had mild COVID-19 (a few samples of this study predate the infection). Cell type and time point are not known. The CDR3, as DNA: TGTGCCAGCAGCCAGACGACAGGGGTGGGGGAGACCCAGTACTTC. Translation: CASSQTTGVGETQYF.